Listed below are T cell receptor beta chains from one sample, sequenced in a study of cytomegalovirus exposure and HLA in healthy donors. Sequencing used immunoSEQ multiplex PCR; TCRdb keeps in-frame clones, though not all of them. The sample carries 200,000 to 300,000 clones, roughly 87% recorded once. The sequenced sample consisted of PBMCs. The origin of the receptors is a young man in good health and CMV-seropositive. Each CDR3 is given with its conserved first and last residue. The D gene is left open where the match is weak. Size is stated for part of the rows, as once, few or many counts, or as a class when the clone is expanded.

abundance,v_gene,j_gene,d_gene,CDR3nt,CDR3aa
-,TRBV27,TRBJ2-3,-,TGTGCCAGCAGGCCGGACGGGGTACCAGATACGCAGTATTTT,CASRPDGVPDTQYF
-,TRBV5-6,TRBJ1-5,TRBD1,TGTGCCAGCGGCCGACAGGGGGCAAGCAATCAGCCCCAGCATTTT,CASGRQGASNQPQHF
-,TRBV5-1,TRBJ2-5,TRBD2,TGCGCCAGCAGACTAGCGGAGACGGAGACCCAGTACTTC,CASRLAETETQYF
-,TRBV7-8,TRBJ2-3,-,TGTGCCAGCAGCTCCTTCGGGGCGGGGACCACAGATACGCAGTATTTT,CASSSFGAGTTDTQYF
-,TRBV4-3,TRBJ2-7,-,TGCGCCAGCAGCCAAGAGGCGGGACGGGACTCCTACGAGCAGTACTTC,CASSQEAGRDSYEQYF
-,TRBV18,TRBJ1-1,-,TGTGCCAGCTCACCACCGACATTAAAGGGCACTGAAGCTTTCTTT,CASSPPTLKGTEAFF
-,TRBV5-1,TRBJ2-1,-,TGCGCCAGCAGCTTGGACGGGAGCACCTACAATGAGCAGTTCTTC,CASSLDGSTYNEQFF
-,TRBV27,TRBJ2-3,TRBD2,TGTGCCAGCAGTTCCCCGGGAGGCCCAACAGATACGCAGTATTTT,CASSSPGGPTDTQYF
-,TRBV19,TRBJ1-2,-,TGTGCCAGTTGCCAGGGAATCAGCTTAAGTGGCTACACCTTC,CASCQGISLSGYTF
many,TRBV9,TRBJ1-2,TRBD1,TGTGCCAGCAGCGCCTTGACAGGGGCCTACTATGGCTACACCTTC,CASSALTGAYYGYTF
-,TRBV6-5,TRBJ1-1,TRBD1,TGTGCCAGCAGTTACCAGGGGGATACTGAAGCTTTCTTT,CASSYQGDTEAFF
-,TRBV6-5,TRBJ2-7,-,TGTGCCAGCAGTTACTCTCGCAGGGGTGGCTACGAGCAGTACTTC,CASSYSRRGGYEQYF
-,TRBV5-1,TRBJ2-5,-,TGCGCCAGCAGCTTGGAGATAGCGGCGTGGGAGACCCAGTACTTC,CASSLEIAAWETQYF
-,TRBV6-4,TRBJ2-2,-,TGTGCCAGCAGCCGCCGGGACACCGGGGAGCTGTTTTTT,CASSRRDTGELFF
-,TRBV27,TRBJ1-1,-,TGTGCCAGCAGTTTATCAGGGGGTCCTTACACTGAAGCTTTCTTT,CASSLSGGPYTEAFF
once,TRBV4-1,TRBJ1-1,-,TGCGCCAGCAGCCGAACACTGGGGAACACTGAAGCTTTCTTT,CASSRTLGNTEAFF
once,TRBV5-6,TRBJ2-5,-,TGTGCCAGCAGCTTGGGGGGCCCGGAGACCCAGTACTTC,CASSLGGPETQYF
-,TRBV19,TRBJ2-7,TRBD1,TGTGCCAGTAGTATTCGGGACAGGCTCTACGAGCAGTACTTC,CASSIRDRLYEQYF
-,TRBV7-9,TRBJ2-3,TRBD2,TGTGCCAGCAGCTCCCCGCGGGAGGATACGCAGTATTTT,CASSSPREDTQYF
-,TRBV29-1,TRBJ2-1,TRBD1,TGCAGCGTTGTCGGCAGGGGGCCTGAGCAGTTCTTC,CSVVGRGPEQFF
-,TRBV10-1,TRBJ1-1,-,TGCGCCAGCAGTACAAACAGGGATGGCGGAGCTTTCTTT,CASSTNRDGGAFF
-,TRBV7-2,TRBJ2-3,TRBD2,TGTGCCAGCAGCTTCGGCGGGAGTAGGTCAGATACGCAGTATTTT,CASSFGGSRSDTQYF
-,TRBV6-5,TRBJ2-5,TRBD1,TGTGCCAGCAGTTGGACAGGACCAAGAGAGACCCAGTACTTC,CASSWTGPRETQYF
-,TRBV5-1,TRBJ2-2,-,TGCGCCAGCAGCGTCGGGGATGTCGGGGAGCTGTTTTTT,CASSVGDVGELFF